A selection of T cell receptor beta chains follows, all from one sample in a study of T-cell memory formation after mild COVID-19. TCRdb re-analysed the 5' RACE reads in MiXCR, keeping a single row per CDR3 protein. The table lists hundreds of thousands of distinct CDR3 sequences, around 25% of them singletons, with roughly an eighth in the top ten. The specimen sequenced was PBMCs or a T cell subset sorted from them (not recorded which). The receptors shown here come from an adult woman who had mild COVID-19 (a few samples of this study predate the infection). Cell type and time point are not known. The CDR3 runs from the conserved cysteine through the conserved F or W. The D gene is left open where the match is weak.

>TRBD2|TRBV12-3/TRBV12-4|TRBJ2-7
CASGLETIAGSSYEQYF
>.|TRBV30|TRBJ2-3
CAWSPRGLVTDTQYF
>.|TRBV11-2|TRBJ2-2
CASRTLSGELFF
>.|TRBV6-5|TRBJ2-6
CASIDPGANVLTF
>.|TRBV5-1|TRBJ1-1
CASSRWEGNTEAFF
>.|TRBV20-1|TRBJ1-5
CSARGRAGQPQHF
>TRBD2|TRBV7-2|TRBJ2-7
CASSMTSGAYEQYF
>TRBD1|TRBV19|TRBJ2-7
CASGQGSTYEQYF
>.|TRBV9|TRBJ2-3
CASSVGDRGSWDTQYF
>.|TRBV10-3|TRBJ2-3
CAISESMADTQYF
>.|TRBV21-1|TRBJ2-3
CASSKALLDPGSYRTDTQYF
>.|TRBV2|TRBJ1-1
CASNKESNTEAFF
>TRBD2|TRBV9|TRBJ2-3
CASSVRSGLAGAASTDTQYF
>.|TRBV15|TRBJ2-1
CATSRDRSLGNEQFF
>.|TRBV12-3/TRBV12-4|TRBJ1-5
CASSSGTLNQPQHF
>.|TRBV7-3|TRBJ2-3
CASSPSEARYTQYF
>.|TRBV25-1|TRBJ2-5
CATTDTGWGETQYF
>TRBD1|TRBV29-1|TRBJ1-1
CSVLTGGRGTEAFF
>.|TRBV20-1|TRBJ1-5
CSARGGGGQPQHF
>.|TRBV5-1|TRBJ1-1
CASTSGEGDTEAFF
>.|TRBV7-9|TRBJ2-7
CASRGRVGSGEQYF
>.|TRBV6-4|TRBJ2-2
CASSDSPGTGELFF
>TRBD1|TRBV6-5|TRBJ2-5
CASSYTGQGLQETQYF
>TRBD1|TRBV6-5|TRBJ2-2
CASSPGTGLIGELFF
>.|TRBV7-9|TRBJ1-1
CASSAGAMNTEAFF
>TRBD2|TRBV5-1|TRBJ2-7
CASSLTLAGGQEQYF
>TRBD2|TRBV7-2|TRBJ2-3
CASSLGRGGWSTQYF
>.|TRBV2|TRBJ2-1
CASSEAQKFF
>.|TRBV12-3/TRBV12-4|TRBJ1-2
CASSFTSSGNYGYTF
>TRBD2|TRBV12-3/TRBV12-4|TRBJ2-2
CASVAGLDETTGELFF
>.|TRBV21-1|TRBJ1-1
CASINGRGFAEAFF
>.|TRBV15|TRBJ1-5
CATSRGGGMANQPQHF
>.|TRBV7-2|TRBJ2-3
CASSFHWGSLDTQYF
>.|TRBV7-9|TRBJ2-1
CASSPNGYNEQFF
>TRBD1|TRBV29-1|TRBJ1-4
CSAHTGEYEKLFF
>.|TRBV18|TRBJ1-3
CASSAPTPTISGNTIYF